This entry features one TCR beta chain sequence. This sample is drawn from a study of CD8+ T cells in alopecia areata. Described treatment: oral pan-JAK inhibitor, 5-10 mg twice daily. Collection of lesional scalp punch biopsies and peripheral blood was performed in alopecia areata patients. The authors extracted RNA and reverse transcribed it into cDNA as the sequencing template. Produced via immunoSEQ multiplex PCR; TCRdb's table is partial and in-frame only. The sample records around 290,000 clones, over 45% being singletons. From germline, CDR1 is SGHRS and CDR2 YFSETQ. The CDR3 is 16 amino acids. Losses at the gene ends were 0 bases for V and 2 bases for J; bases not matched to a gene: 8.

The chain couples TRBV5-1 to TRBJ2-7; 7 bases line up with TRBD1. The source is a human donor with alopecia areata. The sequencing used CD4+ T cells sorted from blood, collected at week 24, from a patient treated with tofacitinib. CDR3 nucleotide sequence: TGCGCCAGCAGCTTGGACCGGAGACAGGGACCCTACGAGCAGTACTTC. As protein: CASSLDRRQGPYEQYF.